This T cell receptor beta chain was retrieved from a study of early T cells in non-severe SARS-CoV-2 infection. For the study at large: The study sequenced bulk RNA from unsorted whole blood, with chains unpaired.

Whole-study findings and limits: Anti-spike CD8 responses were favored by VDJdb matching, which missed private and CD4 specificities.

Researchers tagged individual cDNA molecules with unique molecular identifiers. TCRdb processed the 5' RACE reads anew with MiXCR; each CDR3 protein has one entry. The table lists about 64,000 distinct CDR3 sequences, 10% to 12% of them singletons, with about 2.8% in the top ten. This clonotype was observed a handful of times. What it recognizes is unknown. Trimming left V 5 bases short and J 1 base short, with 12 bases between. CDR1 and CDR2 from the germline V gene are SGHVS and FNYEAQ. CDR3 length: 15 residues. The sample consisted of whole blood, taken at baseline. V is TRBV7-6 and J is TRBJ2-1; D might be TRBD2 (5 bases). This receptor was obtained from an adult who was a healthcare worker with PCR-confirmed SARS-CoV-2 infection or an uninfected control (not recorded which). CDR3 nucleotide sequence: TGTGCCAGCAGCGGAAACAGACTATCCTACAATGAGCAGTTCTTC. It yields the protein CASSGNRLSYNEQFF. Filled out from reference TRBV7-6 and TRBJ2-1, the complete variable domain reads GAGVSQSPRYKVTKRGQDVALRCDPISGHVSLYWYRQALGQGPEFLTYFNYEAQQDKSGLPNDRFSAERPEGSISTLTIQRTEQRDSAMYRCASSGNRLSYNEQFFGPGTRLTVL.